One and the same sample provided the 5 T cell receptor beta chains below, sequenced in a study of blood T cell repertoires in COVID-19. The repertoire was sequenced with immunoSEQ multiplex PCR; TCRdb's copy has only in-frame clones and lacks some. Of around 280,000 clones detected, 75% to 90% appear once; the ten largest clones hold 1.7%. The sequencing input was PBMCs or T cells enriched from blood (not recorded which). Receptors originate from a woman aged 40 to 50 who had recovered from COVID-19.

The rearrangement uses TRBV7-2 and TRBJ2-7, with TRBD1 matching over 10 bases. Germline CDR1 reads SGHTA; CDR2 reads FQGNSA. The V segment lost 5 bases and the J segment 0 bases; nucleotides outside the gene matches: 7. CDR3 length equals 16 residues. CDR3 sequence (DNA): TGTGCCAGCAGCGTTTTGGGACAGGGGAGCTCCTACGAGCAGTACTTC. Amino acid sequence: CASSVLGQGSSYEQYF.

V gene TRBV5-1 combines with J gene TRBJ1-1; 9 nucleotides line up with TRBD1. The CDR3 sequence is 16 residues long. CDR1 is SGHRS, CDR2 YFSETQ, per germline. V gave up 3 bases and J gave up 0 bases; unmatched junction bases: 6. CDR3 loop: CASSSSGTGLNTEAFF. The CDR3 region has the DNA TGCGCCAGCAGCTCTTCCGGGACAGGGTTGAACACTGAAGCTTTCTTT.

This clone was picked up one time. The rearrangement links TRBV7-3 to TRBJ2-1; D is perhaps TRBD1 (5 bases). The germline CDR1 and CDR2 sequences are SGHTA and FQGTGA. Between the trimmed V and J ends, which lost 3 bases and 0 bases, there was a span of 9 bases. The CDR3 has 15 residues. The CDR3: CASSFRQGSYNEQFF. The CDR3 DNA reads TGTGCCAGCAGCTTTAGGCAGGGCTCCTACAATGAGCAGTTCTTC.

This chain links TRBV4-1 with TRBJ1-4, with D uncertain. Germline V gene sequence: CDR1 MGHRA, CDR2 YSYEKL. V lost 1 base to trimming and J lost 6 bases, with 6 bases between them. This CDR3 comprises 13 residues. CDR3: CASSQGRYEKLFF. Written as DNA, the CDR3 is TGCGCCAGCAGCCAAGGGAGGTATGAAAAACTGTTTTTT.

As to this clone: At one boundary the junction diverges from the germline segment, which might be a read error. J is TRBJ1-5 and V is TRBV30; D possibly corresponds to TRBD1 (5 bases). CDR3 length: 17 residues. Germline CDR1 reads GTSNPN; CDR2 reads SVGIG (reference sequence). The CDR3 DNA reads TGTGCCTGGCGTGTCGAAGTGAGCAAGGGGTCGGATCAGCCCCAGCATTTT. Protein: CAWRVEVSKGSDQPQHF.